This T cell receptor beta chain was captured in a study of shared clonotypes between healthy human individuals. Genomic DNA belonging to each subset was distributed in equal measure over several immunoSEQ plates. For sorted subsets, 150 to 200 ng DNA per replicate equaled 33,000 or so T cell genomes. Clones were sequenced by immunoSEQ multiplex PCR, and TCRdb holds only the in-frame ones, with some missing. The sample holds fewer than 3 million clones, under 95% seen once. Regarding this clone: The same CDR3 arises from other DNA sequences in this sample as well.

V was pared by 4 bases and J by 7 bases, with 5 bases between. The CDR3 is 11 residues long. The V gene's germline CDR1 is SGHTA and CDR2 FQGNSA. This rearrangement joins TRBV7-2 to TRBJ2-1; D ambiguous. The receptor was isolated from a man younger than 30 in good health. Some clones in this sample may be carry-over from other donors' samples. The sequencing sample was made of naive CD4+ T cells from PBMCs. Subset denoted: CD45RA+ positively selected. The CDR3 nucleotides are TGTGCCAGCAGCTGGAGAAATGAGCAGTTCTTC. It is translated as CASSWRNEQFF.